This T cell receptor beta chain was observed in a study of breast tumors, draining lymph nodes, adjacent tissues. Study-wide results and caveats: Luminal-like breast cancer showed significantly greater tumor-nontumor repertoire similarity than basal-like breast cancer did. The lymph node origin of tumor T cells was framed as consistent with a hypothesis, not demonstrated. Data fit most tumor T cells coming from lymph node, expanding in tumor. Tumors had less TCR diversity than lymph nodes, more than nontumor tissue.

Ten or more counts support this clonotype. Its antigen is not known. One entry per CDR3 protein results from TCRdb running MiXCR on the multiplex PCR reads. The profile shows 150,000 to 200,000 distinct CDR3 sequences, 25% to 40% of them singletons. Per germline, CDR1 DFQATT and CDR2 SNEGSKA (reference sequence). V dropped 5 bases and J dropped 5 bases, with 9 bases sitting between them. This CDR3 has 11 residues. The lymph nodes were axillary draining lymph nodes from breast cancer patients. This chain links TRBV20-1 with TRBJ2-5; D unclear. The sample comprised axillary lymph node tissue. This clonotype was sampled from a female donor with breast cancer. Some clones in this sample may be carry-over from other donors' samples. The CDR3 DNA reads as TGCAGTGCTCCAAAACAGGAGACCCAGTACTTC. Encoded protein: CSAPKQETQYF.